These T cell receptor beta chains were read from a single sample in a study of cytomegalovirus exposure and HLA in healthy donors. The data were produced by immunoSEQ multiplex PCR, yet TCRdb's version contains in-frame clones alone and is incomplete. The data hold some 130,000 clones, with approximately 84% observed a single time. Sequencing was performed on PBMCs. The receptors derive from a woman aged 18-29 years in good health and CMV-seronegative. CDR3s leave out the opening cysteine and the closing phenylalanine or tryptophan. A D gene is named only where the DNA matches it firmly.

d_call: TRBD1; j_call: TRBJ2-2; v_call: TRBV6-5; cdr3_aa: ASSFGGTGTGELF
d_call: TRBD1; j_call: TRBJ1-1; v_call: TRBV19; cdr3_aa: ASSIRGLNTEAF
d_call: NA; j_call: TRBJ2-1; v_call: TRBV5-4; cdr3_aa: ASSSKRDNEQF
d_call: NA; j_call: TRBJ2-3; v_call: TRBV6-5; cdr3_aa: ASSPGDTQY
d_call: NA; j_call: TRBJ1-2; v_call: TRBV5-1; cdr3_aa: ASSLDAGANYGYT
d_call: NA; j_call: TRBJ2-5; v_call: TRBV4-1; cdr3_aa: ASSQGLAGETQY
d_call: NA; j_call: TRBJ2-7; v_call: TRBV6-1; cdr3_aa: ATGPSYEQY
d_call: NA; j_call: TRBJ2-7; v_call: TRBV7-2; cdr3_aa: ASSLGVLRDDEQY
d_call: NA; j_call: TRBJ1-1; v_call: TRBV2; cdr3_aa: ASSTSLGIPEAF
d_call: TRBD1; j_call: TRBJ2-7; v_call: TRBV5-8; cdr3_aa: ASSRPGQGLYEQY
d_call: NA; j_call: TRBJ2-4; v_call: TRBV7-9; cdr3_aa: ASSLDTTKNIQY
d_call: NA; j_call: TRBJ1-1; v_call: TRBV5-1; cdr3_aa: ASSLGENTEAF
d_call: NA; j_call: TRBJ2-3; v_call: TRBV2; cdr3_aa: ASSVTVEVTDTQY
d_call: NA; j_call: TRBJ1-5; v_call: TRBV6-5; cdr3_aa: ASRTGNQPQH
d_call: NA; j_call: TRBJ2-7; v_call: TRBV9; cdr3_aa: ASSADMSSYEQY
d_call: NA; j_call: TRBJ1-2; v_call: TRBV4-2; cdr3_aa: ASSHRADGDCGYT
d_call: TRBD1; j_call: TRBJ1-4; v_call: TRBV30; cdr3_aa: ASWGQGNEKLF
d_call: TRBD1; j_call: TRBJ1-2; v_call: TRBV19; cdr3_aa: ASSITGARGYGYT
d_call: TRBD2; j_call: TRBJ2-1; v_call: TRBV5-1; cdr3_aa: ASSLVAGEEQF
d_call: TRBD2; j_call: TRBJ2-1; v_call: TRBV10-1; cdr3_aa: ASSESGSGRANEQF
d_call: NA; j_call: TRBJ2-1; v_call: TRBV4-2; cdr3_aa: ASSQDGGAQNEQF
d_call: TRBD2; j_call: TRBJ2-1; v_call: TRBV25-1; cdr3_aa: ASRGTSGSADNEQF
d_call: TRBD2; j_call: TRBJ2-1; v_call: TRBV4-2; cdr3_aa: ASSQALLAGAMNEQF
d_call: TRBD2; j_call: TRBJ2-5; v_call: TRBV5-1; cdr3_aa: ASSLAPAGARETQY
d_call: TRBD2; j_call: TRBJ2-1; v_call: TRBV7-9; cdr3_aa: ASSFPGLAGTNEQF
d_call: TRBD1; j_call: TRBJ1-5; v_call: TRBV19; cdr3_aa: ASTIRDRAPPQH
d_call: NA; j_call: TRBJ2-3; v_call: TRBV7-9; cdr3_aa: ASKGLAAKTDTQY
d_call: TRBD1; j_call: TRBJ2-3; v_call: TRBV2; cdr3_aa: ASQGAPRTDTQY
d_call: TRBD1; j_call: TRBJ2-7; v_call: TRBV5-4; cdr3_aa: ASSLALGTGNNEQY
d_call: NA; j_call: TRBJ2-1; v_call: TRBV7-8; cdr3_aa: ASSPTITNEQF
d_call: TRBD1; j_call: TRBJ1-1; v_call: TRBV25-1; cdr3_aa: ASSDRDRYTEAF
d_call: TRBD2; j_call: TRBJ2-5; v_call: TRBV7-7; cdr3_aa: ASSLGREGYQY
d_call: TRBD2; j_call: TRBJ2-7; v_call: TRBV4-1; cdr3_aa: ASSQVTSGSYEQY
d_call: TRBD2; j_call: TRBJ2-1; v_call: TRBV2; cdr3_aa: ALGGDNEQF
d_call: NA; j_call: TRBJ2-7; v_call: TRBV27; cdr3_aa: ASSLGQLSYEQY
d_call: NA; j_call: TRBJ2-1; v_call: TRBV10-1; cdr3_aa: ASKTGSGNEQF
d_call: TRBD1; j_call: TRBJ1-4; v_call: TRBV5-1; cdr3_aa: ASSPGQGGEKLF
d_call: NA; j_call: TRBJ2-2; v_call: TRBV10-2; cdr3_aa: ASTENTGELF
d_call: NA; j_call: TRBJ2-5; v_call: TRBV7-8; cdr3_aa: ASSLPAGGQETQY
d_call: NA; j_call: TRBJ2-7; v_call: TRBV6-5; cdr3_aa: ASSFGQGLVEQY
d_call: NA; j_call: TRBJ1-4; v_call: TRBV28; cdr3_aa: ASSPLTGNAEKLF
d_call: NA; j_call: TRBJ1-5; v_call: TRBV30; cdr3_aa: AWSRAAGQPQH
d_call: NA; j_call: TRBJ2-6; v_call: TRBV5-6; cdr3_aa: ASSLAGGLSGANVLT
d_call: NA; j_call: TRBJ1-2; v_call: TRBV29-1; cdr3_aa: SVGAPAGGDTANYGYT
d_call: NA; j_call: TRBJ1-1; v_call: TRBV25-1; cdr3_aa: ASSESSGWNTEAF
d_call: TRBD1; j_call: TRBJ1-5; v_call: TRBV4-1; cdr3_aa: ASSQGDRENQPQH
d_call: TRBD1; j_call: TRBJ1-2; v_call: TRBV5-5; cdr3_aa: ASSLLQGAAGYT
d_call: TRBD2; j_call: TRBJ2-3; v_call: TRBV9; cdr3_aa: ASSVSGRAVDTQY
d_call: NA; j_call: TRBJ2-4; v_call: TRBV5-6; cdr3_aa: ASSLVGERNIQY
d_call: TRBD1; j_call: TRBJ1-1; v_call: TRBV2; cdr3_aa: ASSPGTENTEAF
d_call: TRBD1; j_call: TRBJ1-2; v_call: TRBV19; cdr3_aa: ASQDRDRATPLYGYT
d_call: NA; j_call: TRBJ2-3; v_call: TRBV9; cdr3_aa: ASSSQLGFTDTQY
d_call: NA; j_call: TRBJ1-1; v_call: TRBV11-2; cdr3_aa: ASSLSGAGEAF
d_call: TRBD1; j_call: TRBJ1-1; v_call: TRBV7-9; cdr3_aa: ASSSTLQGLGTEAF
d_call: NA; j_call: TRBJ1-4; v_call: TRBV11-2; cdr3_aa: ASTLSSVEGEKLF
d_call: TRBD2; j_call: TRBJ2-3; v_call: TRBV2; cdr3_aa: ASSTSKGLAGVPDTQY
d_call: TRBD2; j_call: TRBJ2-7; v_call: TRBV2; cdr3_aa: ASSDLGLPYEQY
d_call: NA; j_call: TRBJ1-1; v_call: TRBV5-1; cdr3_aa: ASRGTVELSEAF
d_call: NA; j_call: TRBJ1-1; v_call: TRBV6-1; cdr3_aa: ASSEWSLEAF